The rows below give T cell receptor beta chains drawn from one sample of a study of blood T cell repertoires in COVID-19. This table comes from immunoSEQ multiplex PCR, and its TCRdb copy is limited to in-frame clones, with some not included. Counted here are just over 150,000 clones, roughly 93% occurring once; the ten biggest clones make up roughly 5%. The sample was peripheral blood. Receptors were obtained from a woman aged 45-65 years with acute or convalescent COVID-19. CDR3s include the opening cysteine and the closing phenylalanine or tryptophan. A D gene is named only where the DNA matches it firmly. Clone size is stated in some rows and not others, as once, few, many or a class when expanded.

V	D	J	size	DNA	CDR3
TRBV6-5	.	TRBJ1-2	.	TGTGCCAGCAGCGCTGTGACTCCTAACTATGGCTACACCTTC	CASSAVTPNYGYTF
TRBV7-9	.	TRBJ1-1	.	TGTGCCAGCAGCCCCAGCGGGGTCGAGGCTTTCTTT	CASSPSGVEAFF
TRBV28	.	TRBJ1-2	.	TGTGCCAGTATGAGACAGAGTTTTAACTATGGCTACACCTTC	CASMRQSFNYGYTF
TRBV11-2	TRBD2	TRBJ2-1	.	TGTGCCAGCAGCTCTGCCCTAGCGGGGTTCTTCAATGAGCAGTTCTTC	CASSSALAGFFNEQFF
TRBV6-5	.	TRBJ1-6	.	TGTGCCAGCAGTTACAGCTCTAGCTCCTATAATTCACCCCTCCACTTT	CASSYSSSSYNSPLHF
TRBV18	.	TRBJ1-3	.	TGTGCCAGCTCACCATGGCAGGGTGGTGGAAACACCATATATTTT	CASSPWQGGGNTIYF
TRBV19	.	TRBJ2-6	.	TGTGCCAGTAGTAACGGAGCCTCTGGGGCCAACGTCCTGACTTTC	CASSNGASGANVLTF
TRBV19	.	TRBJ1-5	few	TGTGCCAGTGCGCGGTTAGGCAATCAGCCCCAGCATTTT	CASARLGNQPQHF
TRBV30	.	TRBJ1-2	.	TGTGCCTGGAGTATAGGGGTCGTTCCAAGCTATGGCTACACCTTC	CAWSIGVVPSYGYTF
TRBV6-6	.	TRBJ1-5	.	TGTGCCAGCAGTTACAGCCAGGGAGGTCAGCCCCAGCATTTT	CASSYSQGGQPQHF
TRBV19	.	TRBJ2-7	.	TGTGCCAGTAGTATAGCGGGAACTTCCTACGAGCAGTACTTC	CASSIAGTSYEQYF
TRBV6-2/TRBV6-3	.	TRBJ1-2	.	TGTGCCAGCAGTATCGGGGAGGTCTATGGCTACACCTTC	CASSIGEVYGYTF
TRBV5-1	TRBD1	TRBJ1-2	.	TGCGCCAGCAGCCTGGGACAGGGGGCGAATGGCTACACCTTC	CASSLGQGANGYTF
TRBV28	.	TRBJ1-1	.	TGTGCCAGCAGTCACATGACAGCGAACACTGAAGCTTTCTTT	CASSHMTANTEAFF
TRBV14	TRBD1	TRBJ1-4	few	TGTGCCAGCAGCCAACTTTCGGGACAGCTCAATGAAAAACTGTTTTTT	CASSQLSGQLNEKLFF
TRBV6-5	.	TRBJ1-5	.	TGTGCCAGCATGATGACACCCAATCAGCCCCAGCATTTT	CASMMTPNQPQHF
TRBV27	TRBD1	TRBJ1-2	.	TGTGCCAGCAGTCCCACGGGACAGGGGAACTATGGCTACACCTTC	CASSPTGQGNYGYTF
TRBV6-6	TRBD1	TRBJ1-5	.	TGTGCCAGCAAAGGGACAGGGGTTTCGGGTGGGGGATTT	CASKGTGVSGGGF
TRBV27	TRBD1	TRBJ1-5	.	TGTGCCAGCAGTTTAGGACAGGGGAAGCCCCAGCATTTT	CASSLGQGKPQHF
TRBV5-8	.	TRBJ2-3	.	TGTGCCAGCAGCTTGGGGGCTAGCGCCACAGATACGCAGTATTTT	CASSLGASATDTQYF
TRBV7-9	.	TRBJ2-2	.	TGTGCCAGCAGCCTCCTCCGGGGGTTTACCGGGGAGCTGTTTTTT	CASSLLRGFTGELFF
TRBV7-9	.	TRBJ1-2	.	TGTGCCAGTATGGACGTACGATCAGGGGTTGAGAATGGCTACACCTTC	CASMDVRSGVENGYTF
TRBV9	TRBD1	TRBJ1-1	.	TGTGCCAGCAGCGTGGCCGGGACAGCTGAAGCTTTCTTT	CASSVAGTAEAFF
TRBV10-3	.	TRBJ2-1	.	TGTGCCATCAGAGCGGCTTCCTACAATGAGCAGTTCTTC	CAIRAASYNEQFF
TRBV28	TRBD1	TRBJ1-5	.	TGTGCCAGCAGATCGGGACAGGGGTTAGTTCAGCCCCAGCATTTT	CASRSGQGLVQPQHF
TRBV7-9	TRBD1	TRBJ1-6	.	TGTGCCAGCAGTCAGGACAGGGAAAATTCACCCCTCCACTTT	CASSQDRENSPLHF
TRBV6-6	.	TRBJ1-1	.	TGTGCCAGCAGTTACTCGGCGGGTTACACTGAAGCTTTCTTT	CASSYSAGYTEAFF
TRBV7-6	TRBD2	TRBJ2-1	.	TGTGCCAGCAGCTTAGAGTCACTAGCGGGACGGAACGGGGAGCAGTTCTTC	CASSLESLAGRNGEQFF
TRBV28	TRBD1	TRBJ1-5	.	TGTGCCAGCACTCCTATCGGGGCAGGGGGTTATCAGCCCCAGCATTTT	CASTPIGAGGYQPQHF
TRBV6-5	.	TRBJ1-2	.	TGTGCCAGCAGTTATTCCGACAGCCTAGGGAACTATGGCTACACCTTC	CASSYSDSLGNYGYTF
TRBV5-1	.	TRBJ1-4	.	TGCGCCAGCAGCTTGGGCGGGATCGGAGAAAAACTGTTTTTT	CASSLGGIGEKLFF
TRBV30	TRBD1	TRBJ1-5	.	TGTGCCTTAAAGGACAGGGTGGATCAGCCCCAGCATTTT	CALKDRVDQPQHF
TRBV28	.	TRBJ1-5	.	TGTGCCAGCAGTTTATCGACAGGACTCTCTTTCAATCAGCCCCAGCATTTT	CASSLSTGLSFNQPQHF
TRBV7-9	TRBD1	TRBJ1-1	once	TGTGCCAGCAGCTCATATCAGGGGGGAACTGAAGCTTTCTTT	CASSSYQGGTEAFF
TRBV10-3	.	TRBJ1-1	few	TGTGCCATCACCTTGACAGTAAACACTGAAGCTTTCTTT	CAITLTVNTEAFF
TRBV11-2	TRBD1	TRBJ1-1	once	TGTGCCAGCAGCTGGGGGCCGGGACAGAGGTTGAACACTGAAGCTTTCTTT	CASSWGPGQRLNTEAFF
TRBV3-1/TRBV3-2	TRBD1	TRBJ1-2	.	TGTGCCAGCAGCCAAGATGGGACAGGGGCCTATGGCTACACCTTC	CASSQDGTGAYGYTF
TRBV5-6	.	TRBJ2-1	.	TGTGCCAGCAGCTGGACTGATTCCTACAATGAGCAGTTCTTC	CASSWTDSYNEQFF
TRBV11-2	.	TRBJ1-5	.	TGTGCCAGCAGCTTAGACAGAGGCGGCAATCAGCCCCAGCATTTT	CASSLDRGGNQPQHF
TRBV29-1	.	TRBJ1-1	once	TGCAGCGGCGGGGGGGGCTTGGGCACTGAAGCTTTCTTT	CSGGGGLGTEAFF
TRBV7-2	TRBD1	TRBJ2-2	.	TGTGCCAGCAGCCTAGGGACAGGAGCCACCGGGGAGCTGTTTTTT	CASSLGTGATGELFF
TRBV18	.	TRBJ2-2	.	TGTGCCAGCTCCCCCCCTAACACCGGGGAGCTGTTTTTT	CASSPPNTGELFF
TRBV7-2	TRBD1	TRBJ1-6	.	TGTGCCAGCAGCTTAATGACAGGGAATTCACCCCTCCACTTT	CASSLMTGNSPLHF
TRBV18	.	TRBJ2-7	.	TGTGCCAGCTCACCTCGCGGGTACCTCTCCTACGAGCAGTACTTC	CASSPRGYLSYEQYF
TRBV6-4	TRBD1	TRBJ1-2	.	TGTGCCAGCAGGCCCGGGACAGGGGGAAACTATGGCTACACCTTC	CASRPGTGGNYGYTF
TRBV27	.	TRBJ1-4	.	TGTGCCAGCAGTTTTCGTTCAAGTGGGTATGGGCTTAATGAAAAACTGTTTTTT	CASSFRSSGYGLNEKLFF
TRBV5-8	.	TRBJ2-3	.	TGTGCCAGCAGCTTGGGACTACTTACAGATACGCAGTATTTT	CASSLGLLTDTQYF